This is a list of T cell receptor beta chains from one sample in a study of T-cell memory formation after mild COVID-19. One entry per CDR3 protein, called by TCRdb with MiXCR from the 5' RACE reads. Among fewer than 400,000 distinct CDR3 sequences listed, about 15% were seen once. Source material: PBMCs or a T cell subset sorted from them (not recorded which). The receptors stem from a young man who had mild COVID-19 (a few samples of this study predate the infection). Cell type and time point are not known. CDR3s include the opening cysteine and the closing phenylalanine or tryptophan. Clone size is not always given. Where it is, it says once, few, many or a class for expanded clones.

j_gene: TRBJ2-3
v_gene: TRBV3-1
abundance: -
CDR3aa: CAKTWRGETDTQYF

j_gene: TRBJ2-1
v_gene: TRBV4-3
abundance: many
CDR3aa: CASSHRGSYNEQFF

j_gene: TRBJ1-6
v_gene: TRBV6-5
abundance: -
CDR3aa: CASSRTASSYNSPLHF

j_gene: TRBJ2-1
v_gene: TRBV7-2
abundance: -
CDR3aa: CASSLGERGIQQFF

j_gene: TRBJ1-4
v_gene: TRBV7-9
abundance: -
CDR3aa: CASSSRVTNEKLFF

j_gene: TRBJ1-5
v_gene: TRBV3-1
abundance: few
CDR3aa: CASSRGQQVNQPQHF

j_gene: TRBJ1-1
v_gene: TRBV7-2
abundance: -
CDR3aa: CASSAQANTEAFF

j_gene: TRBJ2-3
v_gene: TRBV12-5
abundance: few
CDR3aa: CASRDRVTDTQYF

j_gene: TRBJ2-7
v_gene: TRBV5-1
abundance: few
CDR3aa: CASRGIYEQYF

j_gene: TRBJ1-2
v_gene: TRBV11-2
abundance: -
CDR3aa: CASSPTGFPYGYTF

j_gene: TRBJ2-3
v_gene: TRBV6-5
abundance: -
CDR3aa: CASSPSLLAGGGDTQYF

j_gene: TRBJ2-1
v_gene: TRBV5-4
abundance: -
CDR3aa: CASSYGTGRFF

j_gene: TRBJ2-1
v_gene: TRBV5-5
abundance: -
CDR3aa: CASSRLRDRGMEQFF

j_gene: TRBJ2-3
v_gene: TRBV9
abundance: few
CDR3aa: CASSVDPATAPPGDTQYF

j_gene: TRBJ2-7
v_gene: TRBV7-9
abundance: few
CDR3aa: CASSLALRTGPNEQYF